This T cell receptor (beta chain) emerged from a study of blood T cell repertoires in COVID-19. Allocation to cohorts depended on clinical history reported by the participants. Original processing methods: The assay estimated nucleated cells by amplifying reference gene primers. Libraries were prepared by immunoSEQ multiplex PCR; TCRdb keeps only in-frame clonotypes and omits some of them. The DNA was the basis for D and trimming; V, J and clone size are from that table. Counted here are some 270,000 clones, approximately 85% occurring once; the ten biggest clones make up roughly 4%. The CDR3 consists of 13 residues. Germline V gene sequence: CDR1 LNHDA, CDR2 SQIVND (reference sequence). V shed 5 bases and J shed 7 bases, with 9 bases lying between them.

Sequencing was performed on PBMCs or T cells enriched from blood (not recorded which). This receptor was identified in a woman aged 25-40 years who had recovered from COVID-19. The rearrangement uses TRBV19 and TRBJ1-6; D unclear. In DNA form, the CDR3 reads TGTGCCAGTAGTGGGTACAGAAATTCACCCCTCCACTTT. It is translated as CASSGYRNSPLHF.